This TCR beta chain was retrieved from a study of shared clonotypes between healthy human individuals. Turning to the study itself: The plates for each donor numbered three CD4 naive, three CD4 memory, two CD8 naive and one CD8 memory.

The CDR3 has 14 amino acids. The V end lost 6 bases, the J end lost 4 bases, and 14 bases lay between the germline ends. Germline lookup yields CDR1 MNHNY and CDR2 SVGAGI (reference sequence). Sequencing used immunoSEQ multiplex PCR; TCRdb keeps in-frame clones, though not all of them. The data hold over a million clones, with around three quarters observed a single time. The sequence was obtained from a young man in good health. Some clones in this sample may be carry-over from other donors' samples. The chain couples TRBV6-6 to TRBJ2-3; weak D call: TRBD1 (6 bases). The sequenced material came from memory CD4+ T cells from PBMCs. Subset described: CD45RA-negative fraction. The CDR3 reads CASSRTGSADTQYF. DNA of the CDR3: TGTGCCAGCAGCCGAACAGGGTCCGCAGATACGCAGTATTTT.